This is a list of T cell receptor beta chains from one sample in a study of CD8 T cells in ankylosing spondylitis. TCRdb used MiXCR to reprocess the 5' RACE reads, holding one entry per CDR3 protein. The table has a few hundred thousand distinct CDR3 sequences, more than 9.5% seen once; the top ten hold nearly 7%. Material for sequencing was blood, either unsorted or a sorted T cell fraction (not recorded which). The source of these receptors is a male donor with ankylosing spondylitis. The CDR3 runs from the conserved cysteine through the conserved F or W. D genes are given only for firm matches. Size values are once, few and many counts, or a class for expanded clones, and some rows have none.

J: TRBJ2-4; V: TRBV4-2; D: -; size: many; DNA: TGTGCCAGCAGCCAAGTCGAGGGCCGGATTAGGTACTTC; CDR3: CASSQVEGRIRYF
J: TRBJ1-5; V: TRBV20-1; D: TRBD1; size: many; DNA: TGCAGTGCCCTCCAGGGGGGAGGGGGCAATCAGCCCCAGCATTTT; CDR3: CSALQGGGGNQPQHF
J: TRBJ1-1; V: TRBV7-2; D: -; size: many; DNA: TGTGCCAGCAGCATAGGCAGTCCAGGGTCTGGTACTGAAGCTTTCTTT; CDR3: CASSIGSPGSGTEAFF
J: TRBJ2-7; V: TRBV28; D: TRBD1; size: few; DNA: TGTGCCAGCAGTTTATGGGCAGCCACCGGGACAGGGGGCGGAAACTCCTACGAGCAGTACTTC; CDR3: CASSLWAATGTGGGNSYEQYF
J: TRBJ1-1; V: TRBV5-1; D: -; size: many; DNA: TGCGCCAGCAGCACCGGATGGAACACTGAAGCTTTCTTT; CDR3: CASSTGWNTEAFF
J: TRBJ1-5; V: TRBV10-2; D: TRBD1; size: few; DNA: TGCGCCAGCAGTAACCTCCGGGACAGGGGAGATCAGCCCCAGCATTTT; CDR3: CASSNLRDRGDQPQHF
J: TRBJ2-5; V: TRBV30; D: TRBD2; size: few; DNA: TGTGCCTGCAGCGGGAGAGGGACCCAGTACTTC; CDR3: CACSGRGTQYF
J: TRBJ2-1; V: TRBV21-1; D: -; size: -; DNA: TGTGCCAACACCCCAACGTGGGACATCCGACTAGCGGAGGACAATGAGCAGTTCTTC; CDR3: CANTPTWDIRLAEDNEQFF
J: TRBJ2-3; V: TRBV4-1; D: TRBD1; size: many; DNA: TGCGCCAGCAGCTTCCGGGACAGAAATACGCAGTATTTT; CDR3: CASSFRDRNTQYF
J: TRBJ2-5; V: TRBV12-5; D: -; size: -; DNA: TGTGCTAGTGCCTTCTCGGGAACCGCCGGGGGGACCCAGTACTTC; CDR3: CASAFSGTAGGTQYF
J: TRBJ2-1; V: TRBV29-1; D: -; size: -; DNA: TGCAGCGTGGCGGAGGCTGAGCAGTTCTTC; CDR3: CSVAEAEQFF
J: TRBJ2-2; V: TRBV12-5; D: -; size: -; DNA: TGTGCTAGTGCGGCTAGCAGGAACACCGGGGAGCTGTTTTTT; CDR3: CASAASRNTGELFF
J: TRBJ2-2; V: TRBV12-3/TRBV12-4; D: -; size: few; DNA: TGTGCCAGCAGCCTCAGGGGTACGTCCGGGGAGCTGTTTTTT; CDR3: CASSLRGTSGELFF
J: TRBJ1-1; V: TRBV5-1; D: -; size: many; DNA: TGCGCCAGCAGCTTGGTAGCAGGGGCTGCGAACACTGAAGCTTTCTTT; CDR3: CASSLVAGAANTEAFF
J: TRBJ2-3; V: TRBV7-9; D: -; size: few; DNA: TGTGCCAGCAGCGGGACTCTTAGCACAGATACGCAGTATTTT; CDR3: CASSGTLSTDTQYF
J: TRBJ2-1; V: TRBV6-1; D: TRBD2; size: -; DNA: TGTGCCAGCAGGGGAATCCTAGCGGGAAGGAATGAGCAGTTCTTC; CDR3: CASRGILAGRNEQFF
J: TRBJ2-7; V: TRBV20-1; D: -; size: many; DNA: TGCAGTGCTAGCTCTGGAGAGAGCTCCTACGAGCAGTACTTC; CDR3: CSASSGESSYEQYF
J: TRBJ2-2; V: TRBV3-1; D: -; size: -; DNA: TGTGCCAGCAGTCACTTAACCGGGGAGCTGTTTTTT; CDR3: CASSHLTGELFF
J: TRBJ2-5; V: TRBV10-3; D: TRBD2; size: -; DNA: TGTGCCATCAGTGAGTCGTTGGGACTAGCGGGGATGTACCAAGAGACCCAGTACTTC; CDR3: CAISESLGLAGMYQETQYF
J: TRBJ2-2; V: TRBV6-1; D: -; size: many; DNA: TGTGCCAGCAGTGAATCCCCGCGGTTGGGGCTGTTTTTT; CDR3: CASSESPRLGLFF
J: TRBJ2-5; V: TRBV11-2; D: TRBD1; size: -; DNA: TGTGCCAGCAGCCCCCAGGGGGTCACGGAGACCCAGTACTTC; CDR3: CASSPQGVTETQYF
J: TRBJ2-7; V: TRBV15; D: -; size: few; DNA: TGTGCCACCAGCAGAGATCAGCAGAATCGAGAACAGTACTTC; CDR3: CATSRDQQNREQYF
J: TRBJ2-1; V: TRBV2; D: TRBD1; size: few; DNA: TGTGCCACCAGACAGACAGGGGGCATTTTCTTC; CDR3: CATRQTGGIFF
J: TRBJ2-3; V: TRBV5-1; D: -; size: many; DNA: TGCGCCAGCAGCTCATCGGACCTCGTTAGGTATTTT; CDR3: CASSSSDLVRYF
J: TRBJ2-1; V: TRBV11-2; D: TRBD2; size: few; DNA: TGTGCCAGCAGCTTAGCCCTAGCGGGAGTAATGAATGAGCAGTTCTTC; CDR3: CASSLALAGVMNEQFF
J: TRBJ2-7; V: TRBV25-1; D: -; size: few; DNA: TGTGCCAGCAGTGTTAGCGGACTCTCCTACGAGCAGTACTTC; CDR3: CASSVSGLSYEQYF
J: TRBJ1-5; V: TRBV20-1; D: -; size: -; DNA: TGCAGTGCTAGAGACATATATAGCAATCAGCCCCAGCATTTT; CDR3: CSARDIYSNQPQHF
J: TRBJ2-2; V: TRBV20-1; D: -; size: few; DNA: TGCAGTGCTAACGATCCTAGTCGGGCGAACACCGGGGAGCTGTTTTTT; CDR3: CSANDPSRANTGELFF
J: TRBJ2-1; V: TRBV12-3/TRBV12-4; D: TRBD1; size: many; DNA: TGTGCCAGCAGTTCCGTTCCCGGGACAGGGGGCGCGGATGAGCAGTTCTTC; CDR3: CASSSVPGTGGADEQFF
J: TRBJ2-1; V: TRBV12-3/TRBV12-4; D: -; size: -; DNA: TGTGCCAGCAGTGAGGGACTGACTTCATACAATGAGCAGTTCTTC; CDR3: CASSEGLTSYNEQFF
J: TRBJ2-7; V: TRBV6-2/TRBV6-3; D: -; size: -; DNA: TGTGCCAGCAGCCGACGATCAATACAGTCCTACGAGCAGTACTTC; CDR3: CASSRRSIQSYEQYF
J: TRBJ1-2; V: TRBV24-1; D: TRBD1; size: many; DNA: TGTGCCACCAGTGACCAAGGGACAGGGGGAGACTATGGCTACACCTTC; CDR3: CATSDQGTGGDYGYTF
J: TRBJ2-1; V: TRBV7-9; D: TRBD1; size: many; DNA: TGTGCCAGCAGCTTGACAGGGACGAATGAGCAGTTCTTC; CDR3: CASSLTGTNEQFF
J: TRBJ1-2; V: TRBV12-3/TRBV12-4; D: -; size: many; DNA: TGTGCCAGCAGTTTGGGGGGCGGCTATGGCTACACCTTC; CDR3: CASSLGGGYGYTF
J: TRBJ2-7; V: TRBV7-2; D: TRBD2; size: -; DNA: TGTGCCAGCAGCGTCTCATTGGGGGGGGCCTACGAGCAGTACTTC; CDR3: CASSVSLGGAYEQYF
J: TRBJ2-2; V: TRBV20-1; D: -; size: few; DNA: TGCAGTGCTAGCCGTACGGCTGCGAACACCGGGGAGCTGTTTTTT; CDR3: CSASRTAANTGELFF
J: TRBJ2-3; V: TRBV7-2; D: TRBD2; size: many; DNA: TGTGCCAGCAGCTCCCAGGGACTAGCGTTTCAAACAGATACGCAGTATTTT; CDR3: CASSSQGLAFQTDTQYF
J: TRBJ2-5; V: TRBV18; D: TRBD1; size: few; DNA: TGTGCCAGCTCACCAGGACAGGGCGACCAAGAGACCCAGTACTTC; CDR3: CASSPGQGDQETQYF
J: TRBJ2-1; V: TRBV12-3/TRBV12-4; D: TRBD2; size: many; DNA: TGTGCCAGCAGTTTTCGGGCGGGAGATCGAAATGAGCAGTTCTTC; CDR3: CASSFRAGDRNEQFF
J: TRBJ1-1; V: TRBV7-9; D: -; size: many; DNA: TGTGCCAGCAGCTTCTACAGGGAAGGCACTGAAGCTTTCTTT; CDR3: CASSFYREGTEAFF
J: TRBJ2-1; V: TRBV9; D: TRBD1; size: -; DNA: TGTGCCAGCAGCGTAGGTTTGACAGGGGCCTACAATGAGCAGTTCTTC; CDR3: CASSVGLTGAYNEQFF
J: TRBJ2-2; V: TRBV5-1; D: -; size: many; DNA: TGCGCCAGCAGAGGCTACAGGAACACCGGGGAGCTGTTTTTT; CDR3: CASRGYRNTGELFF
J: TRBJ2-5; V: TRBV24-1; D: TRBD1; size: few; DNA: TGTGCCACCAGTGATCCCGGACAGGGGGCTGAGACCCAGTACTTC; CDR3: CATSDPGQGAETQYF
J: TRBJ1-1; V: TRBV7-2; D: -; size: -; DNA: TGTGCCAGCAGCTTAGGGTACGGATCCACTGAAGCTTTCTTT; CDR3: CASSLGYGSTEAFF
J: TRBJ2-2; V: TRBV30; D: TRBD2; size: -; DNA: TGTGCCTGGACTAGCGGGAGAGCGAACACCGGGGAGCTGTTTTTT; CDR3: CAWTSGRANTGELFF
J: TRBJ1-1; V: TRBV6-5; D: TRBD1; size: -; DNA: TGTGCCAGCAGTTCCCCCGGGACAGGGGACACTGAAGCTTTCTTT; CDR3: CASSSPGTGDTEAFF
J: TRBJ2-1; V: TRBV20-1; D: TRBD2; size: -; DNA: TGCAGTGCTACTCCGGGACTAGCGGGAAGCAACAATGAGCAGTTCTTC; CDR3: CSATPGLAGSNNEQFF
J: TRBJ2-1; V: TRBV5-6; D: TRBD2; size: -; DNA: TGTGCCAGCAGCCCCGGGATCCGCGGGAGGGCCTCTAACAATGAGCAGTTCTTC; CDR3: CASSPGIRGRASNNEQFF
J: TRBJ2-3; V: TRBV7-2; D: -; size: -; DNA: TGTGCCAGCAGCTTAGGAAGTGGGGGTTGGGGCACAGATACGCAGTATTTT; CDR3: CASSLGSGGWGTDTQYF
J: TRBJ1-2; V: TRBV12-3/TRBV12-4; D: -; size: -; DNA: TGTGCCAGCAGTATCCGGTCAAGAATCTATGGCTACACCTTC; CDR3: CASSIRSRIYGYTF
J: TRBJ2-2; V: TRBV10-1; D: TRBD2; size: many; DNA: TGCGCCAGCAGCAGACTAGCGGGACTAAACACCGGGGAGCTGTTTTTT; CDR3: CASSRLAGLNTGELFF
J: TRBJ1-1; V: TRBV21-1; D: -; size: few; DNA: TGTGCCAGCAGCGACCCAGGGGGTCTCAGGAACACTGAAGCTTTCTTT; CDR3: CASSDPGGLRNTEAFF
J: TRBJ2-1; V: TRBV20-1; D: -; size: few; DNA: TGCAGTGCCACCGACCCCCGGGACACCTCCTACAATGAGCAGTTCTTC; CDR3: CSATDPRDTSYNEQFF
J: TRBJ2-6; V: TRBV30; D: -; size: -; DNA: TGTGCCTGGACCGACAGCCCCAGGGGGGCCAACGTCCTGACTTTC; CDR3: CAWTDSPRGANVLTF
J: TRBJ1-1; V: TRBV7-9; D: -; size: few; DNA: TGTGCCAGCAGGCCCAGACAGCACCTCCTGAACACTGAAGCTTTCTTT; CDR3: CASRPRQHLLNTEAFF
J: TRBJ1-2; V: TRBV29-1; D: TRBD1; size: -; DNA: TGCAGCGTCGCCGGGACAGTCCGTGGCTACACCTTC; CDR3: CSVAGTVRGYTF
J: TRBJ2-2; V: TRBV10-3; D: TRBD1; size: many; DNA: TGTGCCATCAGTGAGCCCGGAAAGGGGGCCGACACCGGGGAGCTGTTTTTT; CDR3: CAISEPGKGADTGELFF
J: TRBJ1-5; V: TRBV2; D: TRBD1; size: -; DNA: TGTGCCAGCAGGAAGTTTCGACAGGGGGGGGATGGTAGTCCCCAGCATTTT; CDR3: CASRKFRQGGDGSPQHF
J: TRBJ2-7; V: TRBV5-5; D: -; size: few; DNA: TGTGCCAGCAGCTTTAGGGACGGAATATACGAGCAGTACTTC; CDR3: CASSFRDGIYEQYF
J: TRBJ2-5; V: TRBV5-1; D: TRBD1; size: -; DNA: TGCGCCAGCAGATCTCGGACAGGGACTCGAGAGACCCAGTACTTC; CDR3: CASRSRTGTRETQYF